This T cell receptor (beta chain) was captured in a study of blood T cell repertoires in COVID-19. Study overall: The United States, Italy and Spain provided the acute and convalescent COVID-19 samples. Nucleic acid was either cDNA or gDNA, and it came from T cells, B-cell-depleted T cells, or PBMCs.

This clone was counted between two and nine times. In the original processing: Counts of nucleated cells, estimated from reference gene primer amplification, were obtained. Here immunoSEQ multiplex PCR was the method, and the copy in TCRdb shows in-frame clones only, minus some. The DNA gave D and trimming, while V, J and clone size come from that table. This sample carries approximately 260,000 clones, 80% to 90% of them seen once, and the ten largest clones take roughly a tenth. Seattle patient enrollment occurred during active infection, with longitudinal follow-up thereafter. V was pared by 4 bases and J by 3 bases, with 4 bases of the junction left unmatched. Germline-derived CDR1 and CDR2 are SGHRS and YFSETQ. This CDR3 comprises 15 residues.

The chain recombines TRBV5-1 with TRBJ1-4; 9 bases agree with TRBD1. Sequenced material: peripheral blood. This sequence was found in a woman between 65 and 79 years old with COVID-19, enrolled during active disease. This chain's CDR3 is CASSHGTGPNEKLFF. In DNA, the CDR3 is TGCGCCAGCAGCCACGGGACAGGGCCTAATGAAAAACTGTTTTTT.